This T cell receptor (beta chain) is drawn from a study of CD8+ T cells in alopecia areata. V lost 5 bases to trimming and J lost 5 bases, with 16 bases between them. Germline V CDR1 and CDR2: SGHAT, FQNNGV. This CDR3 is 14 amino acids long. As concerns this clone: Its target is unknown.

Stated treatment: oral pan-JAK inhibitor, 5-10 mg twice daily. Using a FACSAria, the CD4+ and CD8+ T cells were sorted from the PBMCs. Notes on the study in general: Among patients, TCR sharing was less clear than in mice, a difference possibly due in part to HLA diversity in the patient population. In lesional scalp, particularly from alopecia totalis/universalis, clonality was higher than in normal scalp.

Following extraction, RNA underwent reverse transcription to cDNA, which served as the sequencing template. Some clones are missing from TCRdb's copy, which holds only in-frame ones; the method was immunoSEQ multiplex PCR. The sample shows around 190,000 clones, roughly three fifths of them seen only once. Material: CD4+ T cells sorted from blood, obtained at roughly week 49, from a patient treated with tofacitinib. This rearrangement joins TRBV11-2 to TRBJ2-7; the D is unclear. The TCR originated in a human donor with alopecia areata. CDR3 residues: CASSRAARSHEQYF. DNA for the CDR3: TGTGCCAGCAGCCGAGCCGCTCGTAGCCACGAGCAGTACTTC.